Following are 28 T cell receptor beta chains from one sample sequenced in a study of PD-L1 blockade in urothelial cancer. Profiled with immunoSEQ multiplex PCR; TCRdb holds only in-frame clones, not every one. The data contain about 46,000 clones, under 85% of them singletons. Specified time point: peripheral blood 6 weeks after treatment start. The source was PBMCs, collected around atezolizumab (anti-PD-L1) treatment. The receptors come from a man aged 45-65 years with urothelial cancer.

This clone was observed once. The chain links TRBV6-1 to TRBJ2-1; D unresolved. The V gene lost 3 bases and the J gene lost 0 bases, with 9 bases spanning the gap. Per the germline V gene, CDR1 is MNHNS and CDR2 is SASEGT. This CDR3 is 15 amino acids long. This CDR3 is CASSESQSSYNEQFF. For the CDR3, the DNA is TGTGCCAGCAGTGAGTCACAGAGCTCCTACAATGAGCAGTTCTTC.

The chain has TRBV9 and TRBJ1-4, with 7 bases that match TRBD1. Trimming cost V 4 bases and J 6 bases; bases outside gene matches: 9. CDR1 and CDR2 from the germline V gene are SGDLS and YYNGEE. The CDR3 is 15 residues long. The CDR3 sequence is CASSPSGGGYEKLFF. The CDR3, as DNA: TGTGCCAGCAGCCCTTCAGGGGGAGGTTATGAAAAACTGTTTTTT.

This clone was detected only once. V and J are TRBV25-1 and TRBJ2-7; 8 nucleotides agree with TRBD1. The CDR3 is 18 residues long. Germline assignment: CDR1 MGHDK and CDR2 SYGVNS. V lost 5 bases and J lost 4; bases outside the gene matches: 19. This CDR3 reads CASSFSAAGTGPIYEQYF. The CDR3 DNA sequence: TGTGCCAGCAGTTTTTCCGCCGCCGGGACAGGTCCTATTTACGAGCAGTACTTC.

CDR3 amino acids: CASSLRAGGISYEQYF. CDR3 in DNA: TGTGCCAGCAGCTTAAGGGCGGGAGGGATCTCCTACGAGCAGTACTTC. The V gene is TRBV11-2, the J gene TRBJ2-7; 9 positions agree with TRBD2. The CDR3 consists of 16 residues. J lost 0 bases, V lost 2 bases, and 5 bases had no gene match. Germline assignment: CDR1 SGHAT and CDR2 FQNNGV.

The chain combines TRBV18 with TRBJ2-1; 8 bases match TRBD2. V dropped 3 bases and J dropped 6; count of bases not matched to a gene: 4. The CDR3 is 14 amino acids. In germline, CDR1 is KGHSH, CDR2 LQKENI. The CDR3 DNA reads TGTGCCAGCTCACCCCAAGGACTAGCCAATGAGCAGTTCTTC. Translated, it gives CASSPQGLANEQFF. The whole variable domain, remainder taken from reference TRBV18 and TRBJ2-1, is NAGVMQNPRHLVRRRGQEARLRCSPMKGHSHVYWYRQLPEEGLKFMVYLQKENIIDESGMPKERFSAEFPKEGPSILRIQQVVRGDSAAYFCASSPQGLANEQFFGPGTRLTVL.

The genes are TRBV27 and TRBJ1-4; 7 bases align to TRBD1. J was trimmed by 4 bases and V by 5 bases; bases with no gene match: 7. The length of the CDR3 is 15 residues. Germline CDR1 MNHEY, CDR2 SMNVEV (reference sequence). CDR3 protein: CASSPQTGINEKLFF. The CDR3 DNA reads TGTGCCAGCAGTCCCCAGACAGGGATTAATGAAAAACTGTTTTTT.

The gene calls are TRBV19 and TRBJ2-5, with TRBD2 as a possible D gene (5 bases). V was clipped by 0 bases and J by 2 bases, with 10 bases between them. Germline lookup yields CDR1 LNHDA and CDR2 SQIVND (reference sequence). This CDR3 contains 15 residues. CDR3 DNA sequence: TGTGCCAGTAGTATAGAAGGAGGCAGGCAAGAGACCCAGTACTTC. Protein sequence: CASSIEGGRQETQYF.

V is TRBV5-1 and J is TRBJ1-2; maybe TRBD1 (5 bases). There are 12 residues in the CDR3. Trimming pared 4 bases from V and 6 bases from J, leaving 10 bases between. Per germline, CDR1 SGHRS and CDR2 YFSETQ. DNA for the CDR3: TGCGCCAGCAGCCAAAAGGGGAATGGCTACACCTTC. This encodes CASSQKGNGYTF.

This chain joins TRBV5-5 and TRBJ1-1; possibly TRBD1 for D (5 bases). V was clipped by 2 bases and J by 11 bases, with 13 bases between them. Germline loops: CDR1 SGHKS, CDR2 YYEKEE (reference sequence). This CDR3 has 12 residues. The DNA of the CDR3 is TGTGCCAGCAGCTTAGGACAAGGCCGGGCTTTCTTT. Translated: CASSLGQGRAFF.

This sequence joins TRBV23-1 and TRBJ1-2; perhaps TRBD1 as D (5 bases). TRBV23-1 is an ORF, and what it does is uncertain. Trimming took 0 bases from V and 6 from J, leaving 11 bases between them. This CDR3 comprises 14 residues. The CDR3 loop is CASSQSSGRHGYTF. As DNA, the CDR3 is TGCGCCAGCAGTCAATCGTCAGGGCGTCATGGCTACACCTTC.

Concerning this clone: Other DNA sequences in this specimen translate into the identical CDR3. V gene TRBV6-5 combines with J gene TRBJ1-2; TRBD1 agrees at 8 bases. Trimming removed 6 bases from V and 8 bases from J; junction bases left unmatched: 5. CDR1 is MNHEY, CDR2 SVGAGI, per germline. This CDR3 is 12 amino acids long. The CDR3, as DNA: TGTGCCAGCAGCCAGGGGGCCAGAGGCTACACCTTC. Its protein product is CASSQGARGYTF.

The chain is built from TRBV10-2 and TRBJ2-7; possibly TRBD1 for D (6 bases). From germline, CDR1 is WSHSY and CDR2 SAAADI. The CDR3 consists of 13 residues. Trimming cost V 1 base and J 7 bases, with 11 bases left between them. The CDR3 sequence: CASSEFGTYEQYF. DNA for the CDR3: TGCGCCAGCAGTGAGTTCGGGACATATGAGCAGTACTTC.

The chain uses TRBV5-8 and TRBJ2-5, with 9 bases fitting TRBD1. The V segment lost 3 bases and the J segment 2 bases; nucleotides outside the gene matches: 5. Germline assignment: CDR1 SGHTS and CDR2 YDEGEE. The CDR3 runs to 15 residues. The CDR3 loop reads CASSYDRGLQETQYF. The CDR3 DNA sequence: TGTGCCAGCAGCTATGACAGGGGGTTACAAGAGACCCAGTACTTC.

The V gene is TRBV14, the J gene TRBJ2-7, with D perhaps TRBD1 (5 bases). V lost 8 bases and J lost 5, with 13 bases in between. Germline CDR1 SGHDN, CDR2 FVKESK. The length of the CDR3 is 12 residues. The CDR3, as DNA: TGTGCCAGCCAGGGAAGAAGTAACGAGCAGTACTTC. Protein: CASQGRSNEQYF.

The chain links TRBV10-2 to TRBJ2-3, with 7 positions matching TRBD1. The J segment lost 0 bases and the V segment lost 3 bases, leaving 0 bases of the junction unmatched. From germline, CDR1 is WSHSY and CDR2 SAAADI. CDR3 length: 14 amino acids. The CDR3 nucleotides read TGCGCCAGCAGTGAACAGGGGAGCACAGATACGCAGTATTTT. This sequence encodes CASSEQGSTDTQYF.

This chain uses TRBV29-1 with TRBJ2-7; D might be TRBD1 (6 bases). This CDR3 has 12 residues. Germline V gives CDR1 SQVTM, CDR2 ANQGSEA. V dropped 7 bases and J dropped 3 bases, with 13 bases sitting between them. In nucleotides, the CDR3 is TGCAGCGGGGGGCAGAATTACTACGAGCAGTACTTC. Translating gives CSGGQNYYEQYF.

This clone was detected only once. The rearrangement links TRBV2 to TRBJ1-1; D not resolved. The germline V gene has CDR1 SNHLY and CDR2 FYNNEI. The CDR3 consists of 12 residues. V gave up 8 bases and J gave up 1 base, with 8 bases separating them. For the CDR3, the DNA is TGTGCCAGCCATAGAGGGAACACTGAAGCTTTCTTT. This codes for CASHRGNTEAFF. Full variable domain (rest looked up from reference TRBV2 and TRBJ1-1): EPEVTQTPSHQVTQMGQEVILRCVPISNHLYFYWYRQILGQKVEFLVSFYNNEISEKSEIFDDQFSVERPDGSNFTLKIRSTKLEDSAMYFCASHRGNTEAFFGQGTRLTVV.

The chain employs TRBV6-1 and TRBJ1-5; 9 bases agree with TRBD1. This CDR3 is 15 amino acids long. Germline lookup yields CDR1 MNHNS and CDR2 SASEGT. J lost 2 bases, V lost 1 base, and 0 bases had no gene match. The CDR3 sequence is CASSEGTGGNQPQHF. Here the CDR3 DNA reads TGTGCCAGCAGTGAAGGGACAGGGGGCAATCAGCCCCAGCATTTT.

The chain joins TRBV28 to TRBJ1-1, with D unresolved. V gave up 1 base and J gave up 5 bases, with 5 bases separating them. CDR1 and CDR2 (germline): MDHEN, SYDVKM. There are 12 residues in the CDR3. The CDR3 loop is CASSLFRTEAFF. CDR3 DNA: TGTGCCAGCAGTTTATTCAGGACTGAAGCTTTCTTT.

This chain links TRBV7-8 with TRBJ1-3; D ambiguous. The CDR3 consists of 16 residues. Trimming took off 5 bases at V and 0 bases at J, with 14 bases between the two ends. Germline CDR1 SGHVS, CDR2 FQNEAQ. CDR3 sequence (DNA): TGTGCCAGCAGCCCACCCTGGCAGGCCTCTGGAAACACCATATATTTT. Its translation is CASSPPWQASGNTIYF.

V gene TRBV6-4 combines with J gene TRBJ2-1; D is undetermined. V lost 0 bases and J 4 bases, leaving 4 bases between the germline ends. Germline V gene sequence: CDR1 MRHNA, CDR2 SNTAGT. The CDR3 extends over 13 amino acids. CDR3 loop: CASSDSRYNEQFF. CDR3 in DNA: TGTGCCAGCAGTGACTCTAGATACAATGAGCAGTTCTTC.

This chain joins TRBV27 and TRBJ1-6, with D possibly TRBD1 on 5 matching bases. V was shortened by 0 bases and J by 4 bases, with 10 bases between the two germline ends. The CDR3 is 16 amino acids. In germline, CDR1 is MNHEY, CDR2 SMNVEV (reference sequence). The CDR3 DNA sequence: TGTGCCAGCAGTTTATCGATGACAGCGTATAATTCACCCCTCCACTTT. Translating gives CASSLSMTAYNSPLHF.

J is TRBJ2-5 and V is TRBV9, with 12 bases matching TRBD1. Germline assignment: CDR1 SGDLS and CDR2 YYNGEE. The CDR3 spans 15 residues. V trimming: 3 bases; J trimming: 4 bases; junction bases outside the gene matches: 4. CDR3 region: CASSAGTGGGETQYF. The DNA for the CDR3 is TGTGCCAGCAGCGCCGGGACAGGGGGCGGAGAGACCCAGTACTTC. The complete variable domain, with remaining parts taken from reference TRBV9 and TRBJ2-5, reads DSGVTQTPKHLITATGQRVTLRCSPRSGDLSVYWYQQSLDQGLQFLIQYYNGEERAKGNILERFSAQQFPDLHSELNLSSLELGDSALYFCASSAGTGGGETQYFGPGTRLLVL.

The chain uses TRBV10-2 and TRBJ2-1; 12 nucleotides align to TRBD2. CDR1 and CDR2 from the germline V gene are WSHSY and SAAADI. This CDR3 has 17 residues. V shed 6 bases, J shed 6 bases, and the junction held 12 bases outside the gene matches. In nucleotides, the CDR3 is TGCGCCAGCAGCAAGACTAGCGGGAGTAATGTGGGCAATGAGCAGTTCTTC. It yields the protein CASSKTSGSNVGNEQFF.

V usage is TRBV4-3 and J usage is TRBJ1-2; no definite D call. The germline CDR1 and CDR2 sequences are LGHNA and YSLEER. Trimming took 0 bases from V and 3 from J, leaving 14 bases between them. The CDR3 spans 16 residues. CDR3 coding DNA: TGCGCCAGCAGCCAAGATGGTGGGCAGGTATACTATGGCTACACCTTC. Translated: CASSQDGGQVYYGYTF.

The chain carries TRBV7-2 and TRBJ2-3, with TRBD2 matching over 11 bases. Unmatched junction bases numbered 4, after V lost 3 bases and J lost 2 bases. CDR1 is SGHTA, CDR2 FQGNSA, per germline. CDR3 length: 16 residues. CDR3 DNA: TGTGCCAGCAGCTTTCGACTAGCGGGGAACACAGATACGCAGTATTTT. This codes for CASSFRLAGNTDTQYF.

The chain couples TRBV7-9 to TRBJ2-3; 8 bases map to TRBD2. Germline V CDR1 and CDR2: SEHNR, FQNEAQ (reference sequence). V dropped 3 bases and J dropped 5; count of bases not matched to a gene: 7. The CDR3 has 15 amino acids. The CDR3, as DNA: TGTGCCAGCAGCTTTCCCGGGGGGGCCGAAGATACGCAGTATTTT. Encoded protein: CASSFPGGAEDTQYF.

This chain joins TRBV7-9 and TRBJ2-2; no clear D. The CDR3 has 16 residues. V gave up 1 base and J gave up 1 base, with 10 bases separating them. CDR1 and CDR2 (germline): SEHNR, FQNEAQ (reference sequence). CDR3 sequence: CASSLVPVLNTGELFF. CDR3 DNA: TGTGCCAGCAGCTTAGTCCCAGTTTTGAACACCGGGGAGCTGTTTTTT. Drawing the rest from reference TRBV7-9 and TRBJ2-2, the complete variable domain is DTGVSQNPRHKITKRGQNVTFRCDPISEHNRLYWYRQTLGQGPEFLTYFQNEAQLEKSRLLSDRFSAERPKGSFSTLEIQRTEQGDSAMYLCASSLVPVLNTGELFFGEGSRLTVL.